This T cell receptor beta chain was identified in a study of T cells expressing NK-cell markers. As regards this clonotype: Antigen specificity is unknown.

CDR1 is MNHEY, CDR2 SVGAGI, per germline. This CDR3 has 15 amino acids. Production of TCR beta cDNA relied on 5'RACE template switching with UMIs. Reanalyzing the 5' RACE reads, TCRdb keeps one entry per CDR3 protein, without DNA. Its clone listing holds 150,000 or so distinct CDR3 sequences. Study results and caveats: What remained unclear was the HCMV specificity of expanded NKG2C+ T cell clones.

The specimen was blood T cells: a sorted CD56 or NKG2C T cell subset, CD4+ or CD8+ T cells, or bulk PBMC T cells (not recorded which). V is TRBV6-5 and J is TRBJ2-1; TCRdb picks TRBD2, but there is no DNA to check that call. The TCR was taken from a woman aged 45-65 years in good health. This CDR3 reads CASSDSGRDYNEQFF.